The clone carrying this T cell receptor beta chain was detected a few times. Its antigen is unidentified. The source of the sample is a study of identical twins. General observations from the study: Within beta out-of-frame sequences, the excess sharing observed between twins was weaker.

TCRdb ran MiXCR on the 5' RACE reads and lists one entry per CDR3 protein. Found here are hundreds of thousands of distinct CDR3 sequences, over 13% of them singletons; the top ten hold 8.5% to 10%. This CDR3 region has 13 residues. V was cut by 5 bases and J by 6 bases, with 11 bases left in between. Germline lookup yields CDR1 MNHEY and CDR2 SMNVEV (reference sequence). The sequence was obtained from a woman aged 18-29 years in good health. The chain carries TRBV27 and TRBJ1-5; no clear D. The sequenced material came from memory (CD45RO+) T cells sorted from blood. CDR3 bases: TGTGCCAGCAGTAAGGAGGGCCCTCAGCCCCAGCATTTT. Translating gives CASSKEGPQPQHF.